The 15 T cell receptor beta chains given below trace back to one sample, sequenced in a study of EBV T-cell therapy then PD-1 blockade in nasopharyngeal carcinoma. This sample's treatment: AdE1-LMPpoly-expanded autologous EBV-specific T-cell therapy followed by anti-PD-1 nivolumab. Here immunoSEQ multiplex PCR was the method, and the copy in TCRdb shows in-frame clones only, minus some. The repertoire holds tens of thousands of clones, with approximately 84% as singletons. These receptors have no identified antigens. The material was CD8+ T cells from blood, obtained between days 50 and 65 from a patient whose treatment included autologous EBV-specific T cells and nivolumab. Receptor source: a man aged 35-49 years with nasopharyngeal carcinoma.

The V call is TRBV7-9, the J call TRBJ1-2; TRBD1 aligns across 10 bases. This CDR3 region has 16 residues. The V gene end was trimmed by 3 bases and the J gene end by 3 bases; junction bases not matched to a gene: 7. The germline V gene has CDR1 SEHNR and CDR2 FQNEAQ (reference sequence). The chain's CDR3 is CASSFGTGEGDYGYTF. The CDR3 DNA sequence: TGTGCCAGCAGCTTCGGGACAGGGGAGGGGGACTATGGCTACACCTTC.

CDR3 bases: TGTGCCAGCAGCGTAGGAAGCGGGGGGCTCACAGATACGCAGTATTTT. As protein: CASSVGSGGLTDTQYF. The chain joins TRBV9 to TRBJ2-3; 9 nucleotides align to TRBD2. The CDR3 spans 16 residues. With 0 bases clipped from V and 2 bases from J, the junction kept 4 bases outside the gene matches. CDR1 is SGDLS, CDR2 YYNGEE, per germline.

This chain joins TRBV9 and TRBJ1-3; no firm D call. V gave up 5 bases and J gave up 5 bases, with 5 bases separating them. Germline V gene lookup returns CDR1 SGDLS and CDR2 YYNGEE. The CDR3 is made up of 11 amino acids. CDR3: CASRDRNTIYF. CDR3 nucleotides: TGTGCCAGCAGAGACAGAAACACCATATATTTT.

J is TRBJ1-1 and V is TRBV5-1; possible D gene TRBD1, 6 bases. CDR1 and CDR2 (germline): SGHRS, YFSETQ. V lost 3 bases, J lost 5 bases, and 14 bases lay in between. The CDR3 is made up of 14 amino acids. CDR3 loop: CASSSEGVWTEAFF. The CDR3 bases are TGCGCCAGCAGCTCCGAGGGGGTGTGGACTGAAGCTTTCTTT. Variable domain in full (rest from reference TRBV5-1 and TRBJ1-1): KAGVTQTPRYLIKTRGQQVTLSCSPISGHRSVSWYQQTPGQGLQFLFEYFSETQRNKGNFPGRFSGRQFSNSRSEMNVSTLELGDSALYLCASSSEGVWTEAFFGQGTRLTVV.

The CDR3 spells CASSPIRGQGYSPLHF. The CDR3 DNA reads TGTGCCAGCAGCCCAATCCGCGGACAGGGGTATTCACCCCTCCACTTT. V is TRBV7-8 and J is TRBJ1-6; 9 bases are a match to TRBD1. The germline V gene has CDR1 SGHVS and CDR2 FQNEAQ. The CDR3 runs to 16 residues. Trimming removed 5 bases from V and 8 bases from J; junction bases left unmatched: 10.

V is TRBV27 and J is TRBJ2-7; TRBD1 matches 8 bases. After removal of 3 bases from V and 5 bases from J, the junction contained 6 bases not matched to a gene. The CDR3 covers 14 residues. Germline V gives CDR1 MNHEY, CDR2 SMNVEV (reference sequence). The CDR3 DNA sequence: TGTGCCAGCAGTTTCCAGGGACAGGCGAACGAGCAGTACTTC. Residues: CASSFQGQANEQYF.

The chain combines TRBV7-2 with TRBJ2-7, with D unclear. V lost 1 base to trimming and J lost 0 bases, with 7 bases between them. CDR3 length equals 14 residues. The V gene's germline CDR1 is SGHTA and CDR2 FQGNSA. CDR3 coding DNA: TGTGCCAGCAGCTTAGGAGTCACCTCCTACGAGCAGTACTTC. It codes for CASSLGVTSYEQYF.

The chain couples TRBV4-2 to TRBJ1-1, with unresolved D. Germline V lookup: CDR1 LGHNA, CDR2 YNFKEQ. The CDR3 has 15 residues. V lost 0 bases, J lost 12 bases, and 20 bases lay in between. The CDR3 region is CASSQDLGSTDETFF. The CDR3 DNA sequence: TGTGCCAGCAGCCAAGATTTAGGGTCGACGGATGAGACTTTCTTT.

CDR3 sequence: CASSFTATGELFF. DNA for the CDR3: TGTGCCAGCAGTTTTACCGCCACCGGGGAGCTGTTTTTT. This chain uses TRBV12-3 or TRBV12-4 with TRBJ2-2; D uncertain. The CDR3 spans 13 residues. With 3 bases removed from V and 4 bases from J, the gap between germline ends came to 6 bases.

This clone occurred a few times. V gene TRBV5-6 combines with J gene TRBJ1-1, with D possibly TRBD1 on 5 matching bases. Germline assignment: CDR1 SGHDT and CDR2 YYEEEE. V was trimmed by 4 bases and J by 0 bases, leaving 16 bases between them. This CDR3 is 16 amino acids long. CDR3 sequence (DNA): TGTGCCAGCAGCCCCGAAGGTTGGGGCGTGAACACTGAAGCTTTCTTT. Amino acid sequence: CASSPEGWGVNTEAFF.

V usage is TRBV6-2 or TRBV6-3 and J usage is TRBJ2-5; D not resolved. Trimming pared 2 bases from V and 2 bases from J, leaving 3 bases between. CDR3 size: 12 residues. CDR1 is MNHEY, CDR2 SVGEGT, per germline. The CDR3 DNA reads TGTGCCAGCAGTTACGAGCAAGAGACCCAGTACTTC. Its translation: CASSYEQETQYF.

The CDR3 sequence: CASSIRQGRYEKLFF. CDR3 in DNA: TGTGCCAGCAGTATCCGACAGGGGAGATATGAAAAACTGTTTTTT. The chain employs TRBV6-5 and TRBJ1-4, with TRBD1 identical over 8 bases. V trimming: 5 bases; J trimming: 6 bases; junction bases outside the gene matches: 8. Germline V CDR1 and CDR2: MNHEY, SVGAGI. This CDR3 comprises 15 residues.

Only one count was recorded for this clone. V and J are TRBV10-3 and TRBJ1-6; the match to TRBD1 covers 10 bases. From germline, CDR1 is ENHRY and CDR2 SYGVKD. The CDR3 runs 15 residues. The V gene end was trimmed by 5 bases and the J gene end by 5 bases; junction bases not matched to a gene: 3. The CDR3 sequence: CAISQTGGNNSPLHF. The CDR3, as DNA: TGTGCCATCAGTCAGACAGGGGGCAATAATTCACCCCTCCACTTT.

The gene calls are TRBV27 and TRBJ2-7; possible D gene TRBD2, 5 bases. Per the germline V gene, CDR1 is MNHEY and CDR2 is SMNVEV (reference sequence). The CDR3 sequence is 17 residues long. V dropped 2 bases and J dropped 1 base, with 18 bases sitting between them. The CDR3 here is CASSLVRGRPTSYEQYF. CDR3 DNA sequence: TGTGCCAGCAGTTTAGTCCGGGGAAGGCCCACATCCTACGAGCAGTACTTC.

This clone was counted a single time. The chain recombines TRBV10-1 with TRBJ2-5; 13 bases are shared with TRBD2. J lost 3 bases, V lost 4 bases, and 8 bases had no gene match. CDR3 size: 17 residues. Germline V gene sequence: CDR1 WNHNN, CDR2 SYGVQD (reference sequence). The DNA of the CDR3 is TGCGCCAGCAGTGGGACTAGCGGGGGTCCCGGGAAAGAGACCCAGTACTTC. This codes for CASSGTSGGPGKETQYF.